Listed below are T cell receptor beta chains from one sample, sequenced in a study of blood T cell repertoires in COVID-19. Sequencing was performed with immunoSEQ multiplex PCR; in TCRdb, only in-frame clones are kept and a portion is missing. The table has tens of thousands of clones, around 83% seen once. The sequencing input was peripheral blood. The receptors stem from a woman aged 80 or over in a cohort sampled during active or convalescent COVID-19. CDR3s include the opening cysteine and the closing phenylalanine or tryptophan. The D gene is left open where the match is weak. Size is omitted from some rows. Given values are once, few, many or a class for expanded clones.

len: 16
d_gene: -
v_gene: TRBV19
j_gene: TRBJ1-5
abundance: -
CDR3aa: CASTSLRGGSNQPQHF
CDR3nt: TGTGCCAGTACCTCTCTCAGGGGTGGGAGCAATCAGCCCCAGCATTTT

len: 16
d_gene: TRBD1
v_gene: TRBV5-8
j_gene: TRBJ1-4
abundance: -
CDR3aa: CASSPGTGGVGEKLFF
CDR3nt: TGTGCCAGCAGCCCGGGGACAGGGGGCGTAGGAGAAAAACTGTTTTTT

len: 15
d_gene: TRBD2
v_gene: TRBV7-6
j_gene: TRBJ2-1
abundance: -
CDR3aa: CASSLMLAGVTEQFF
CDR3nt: TGTGCCAGCAGCTTAATGCTAGCGGGAGTCACTGAGCAGTTCTTC

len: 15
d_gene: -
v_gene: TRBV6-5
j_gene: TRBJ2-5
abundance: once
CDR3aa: CASNPSRDRRETQYF
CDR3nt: TGTGCCAGCAATCCGTCCAGGGATAGACGAGAGACCCAGTACTTC

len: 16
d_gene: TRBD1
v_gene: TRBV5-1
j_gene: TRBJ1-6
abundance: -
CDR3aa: CASSQDRGSGNSPLHF
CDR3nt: TGCGCCAGCAGCCAAGACAGGGGTAGCGGTAATTCACCCCTCCACTTT

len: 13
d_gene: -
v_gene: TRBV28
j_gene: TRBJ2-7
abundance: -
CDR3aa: CASSSSPIYEQYF
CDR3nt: TGTGCCAGCAGTTCCTCGCCTATCTACGAGCAGTACTTC

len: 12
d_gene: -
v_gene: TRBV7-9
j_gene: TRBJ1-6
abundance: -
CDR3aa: CASSLTLTPLHF
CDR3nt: TGTGCCAGCAGTCTTACATTGACACCCCTCCACTTT

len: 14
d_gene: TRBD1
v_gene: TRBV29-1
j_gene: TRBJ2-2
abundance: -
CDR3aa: CSGKDRANTGELFF
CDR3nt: TGCAGCGGCAAGGACAGGGCGAACACCGGGGAGCTGTTTTTT

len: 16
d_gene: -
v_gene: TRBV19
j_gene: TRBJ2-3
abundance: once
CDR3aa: CASSSFLAQSTDTQYF
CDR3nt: TGTGCCAGTAGTAGCTTTCTAGCGCAGAGCACAGATACGCAGTATTTT

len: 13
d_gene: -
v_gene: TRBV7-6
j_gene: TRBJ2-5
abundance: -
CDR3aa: CASSSTVLETQYF
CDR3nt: TGTGCCAGCAGCTCGACAGTTTTGGAGACCCAGTACTTC

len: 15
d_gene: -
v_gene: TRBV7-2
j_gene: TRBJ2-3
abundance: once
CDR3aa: CASSLGQDRADTQYF
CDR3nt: TGTGCCAGCAGCTTAGGACAGGATAGAGCAGATACGCAGTATTTT

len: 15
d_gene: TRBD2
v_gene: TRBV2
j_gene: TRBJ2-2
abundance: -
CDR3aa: CASGGGLAVTGELFF
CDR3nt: TGTGCCAGCGGGGGGGGACTAGCGGTAACCGGGGAGCTGTTTTTT

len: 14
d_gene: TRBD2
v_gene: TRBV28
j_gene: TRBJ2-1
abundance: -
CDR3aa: CASKLAGAYNEQFF
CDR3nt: TGTGCCAGCAAACTAGCGGGAGCCTACAATGAGCAGTTCTTC

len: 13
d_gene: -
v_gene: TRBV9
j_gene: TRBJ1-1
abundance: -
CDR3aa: CASSTGVDTEAFF
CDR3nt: TGTGCCAGCAGCACCGGGGTAGACACTGAAGCTTTCTTT

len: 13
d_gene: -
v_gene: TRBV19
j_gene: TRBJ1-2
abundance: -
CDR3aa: CASSPSSGYGYTF
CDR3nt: TGTGCCAGTAGTCCCTCCAGCGGCTATGGCTACACCTTC

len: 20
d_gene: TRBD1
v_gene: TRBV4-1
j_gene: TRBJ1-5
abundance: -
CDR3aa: CASSQGYRGLTLFGNQPQHF
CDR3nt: TGCGCCAGCAGCCAAGGTTACAGGGGGCTGACTTTATTCGGCAATCAGCCCCAGCATTTT

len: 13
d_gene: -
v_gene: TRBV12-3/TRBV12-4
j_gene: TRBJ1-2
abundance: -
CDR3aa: CASGVGANYGYTF
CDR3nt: TGTGCCAGTGGTGTCGGGGCTAACTATGGCTACACCTTC

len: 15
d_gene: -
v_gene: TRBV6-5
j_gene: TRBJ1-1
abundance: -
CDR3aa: CASSRREAGNTEAFF
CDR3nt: TGTGCCAGCAGTCGAAGGGAAGCGGGGAACACTGAAGCTTTCTTT

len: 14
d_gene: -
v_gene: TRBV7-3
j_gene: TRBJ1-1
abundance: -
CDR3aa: CASSSSAPNTEAFF
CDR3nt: TGTGCCAGCAGCTCTTCAGCGCCCAACACTGAAGCTTTCTTT

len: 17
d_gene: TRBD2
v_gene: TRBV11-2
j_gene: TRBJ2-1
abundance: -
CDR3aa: CASSQLASGRAVGEQFF
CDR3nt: TGTGCCAGCAGCCAGCTCGCTAGCGGGAGGGCCGTCGGTGAGCAGTTCTTC

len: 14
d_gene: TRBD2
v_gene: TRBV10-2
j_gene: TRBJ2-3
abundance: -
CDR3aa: CASSDGGRTDTQYF
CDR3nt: TGCGCCAGCAGTGACGGCGGGAGAACAGATACGCAGTATTTT

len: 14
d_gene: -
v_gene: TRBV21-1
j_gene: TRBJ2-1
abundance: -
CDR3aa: CASRAGGPGNEQFF
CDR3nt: TGTGCCAGCAGAGCGGGAGGGCCTGGGAATGAGCAGTTCTTC

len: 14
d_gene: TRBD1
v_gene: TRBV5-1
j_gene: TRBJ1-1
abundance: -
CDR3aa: CASSVGQGAREAFF
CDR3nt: TGCGCCAGCAGCGTAGGACAGGGGGCGCGGGAAGCTTTCTTT

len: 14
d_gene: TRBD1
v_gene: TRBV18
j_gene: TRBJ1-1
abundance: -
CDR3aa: CASSPVRGQTEAFF
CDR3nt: TGTGCCAGCTCACCAGTCAGGGGGCAGACTGAAGCTTTCTTT

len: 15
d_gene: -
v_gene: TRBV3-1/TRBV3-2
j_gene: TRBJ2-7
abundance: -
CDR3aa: CASSQSPGETYEQYF
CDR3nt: TGTGCCAGCAGCCAATCCCCGGGAGAAACCTACGAGCAGTACTTC

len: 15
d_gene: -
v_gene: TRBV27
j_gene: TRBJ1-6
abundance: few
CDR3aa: CASSAPGPYNSPLHF
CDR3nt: TGTGCCAGCAGCGCCCCGGGTCCTTATAATTCACCCCTCCACTTT

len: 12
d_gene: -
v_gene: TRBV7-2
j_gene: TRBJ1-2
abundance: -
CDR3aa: CASSFDRYGYTF
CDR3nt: TGTGCCAGCAGTTTCGACAGATATGGCTACACCTTC

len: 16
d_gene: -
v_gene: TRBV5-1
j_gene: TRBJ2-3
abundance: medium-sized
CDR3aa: CASSLGSGFFIDTQYF
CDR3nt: TGCGCCAGCAGCTTGGGATCGGGATTCTTCATTGATACGCAGTATTTT

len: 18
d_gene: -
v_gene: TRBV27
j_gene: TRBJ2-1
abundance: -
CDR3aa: CASSLARGDSSSYNEQFF
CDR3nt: TGTGCCAGCAGTTTGGCCAGGGGGGACTCTAGCTCCTACAATGAGCAGTTCTTC

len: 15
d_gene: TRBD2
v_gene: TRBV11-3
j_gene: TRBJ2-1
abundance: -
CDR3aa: CASSLGVAGGNEQFF
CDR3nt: TGTGCCAGCAGCTTAGGGGTAGCGGGGGGTAATGAGCAGTTCTTC

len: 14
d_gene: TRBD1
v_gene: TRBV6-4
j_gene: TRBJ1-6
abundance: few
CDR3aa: CASSRDRENSPLHF
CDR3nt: TGTGCCAGCAGTCGGGACAGAGAGAATTCACCCCTCCACTTT

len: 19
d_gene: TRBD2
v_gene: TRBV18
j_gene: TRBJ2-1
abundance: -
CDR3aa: CASSPPGLAGPGPYNEQFF
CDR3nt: TGTGCCAGCTCACCACCGGGGTTAGCGGGCCCGGGACCCTACAATGAGCAGTTCTTC

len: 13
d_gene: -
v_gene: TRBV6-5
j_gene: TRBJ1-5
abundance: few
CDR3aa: CASTQGQNQPQHF
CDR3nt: TGTGCCAGCACGCAGGGTCAGAATCAGCCCCAGCATTTT

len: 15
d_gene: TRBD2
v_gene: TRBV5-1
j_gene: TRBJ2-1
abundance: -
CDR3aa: CASTPGGYGWDEQFF
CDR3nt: TGCGCCAGCACCCCGGGGGGGTACGGTTGGGATGAGCAGTTCTTC

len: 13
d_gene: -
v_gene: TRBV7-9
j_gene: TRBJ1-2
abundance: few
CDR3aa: CASSLDGARGYTF
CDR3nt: TGTGCCAGCAGCTTAGACGGTGCCAGGGGCTACACCTTC

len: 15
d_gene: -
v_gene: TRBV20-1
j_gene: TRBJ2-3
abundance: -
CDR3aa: CSASQAGAIGDTQYF
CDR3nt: TGCAGTGCTAGTCAGGCGGGCGCAATCGGCGATACGCAGTATTTT

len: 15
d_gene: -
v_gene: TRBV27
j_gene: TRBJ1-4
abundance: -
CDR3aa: CASSSNPQGFEKLFF
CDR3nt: TGTGCCAGCAGCTCTAACCCCCAGGGTTTTGAAAAACTGTTTTTT

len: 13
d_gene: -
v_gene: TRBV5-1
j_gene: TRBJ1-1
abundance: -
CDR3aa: CASSTGQNTEAFF
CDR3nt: TGCGCCAGCAGCACGGGACAGAACACTGAAGCTTTCTTT

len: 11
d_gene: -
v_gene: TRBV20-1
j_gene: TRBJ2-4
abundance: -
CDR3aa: CSAPEYGSYYF
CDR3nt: TGCAGTGCTCCAGAGTATGGGAGCTATTACTTC

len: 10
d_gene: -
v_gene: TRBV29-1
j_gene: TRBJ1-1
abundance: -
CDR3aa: CSAQNTEAFF
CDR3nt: TGCAGCGCTCAGAACACTGAAGCTTTCTTT

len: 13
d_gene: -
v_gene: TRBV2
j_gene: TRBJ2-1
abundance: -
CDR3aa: CASIRDRYNEQFF
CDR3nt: TGTGCCAGCATTCGGGATCGGTACAATGAGCAGTTCTTC

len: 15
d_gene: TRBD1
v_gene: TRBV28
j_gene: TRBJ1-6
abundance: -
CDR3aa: CASRPGTGEIAPLHF
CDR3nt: TGTGCCAGCAGACCCGGGACAGGGGAAATTGCACCCCTCCACTTT

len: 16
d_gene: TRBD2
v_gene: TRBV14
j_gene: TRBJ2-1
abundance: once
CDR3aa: CASSQRTSGVRNEQFF
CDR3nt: TGTGCCAGCAGCCAACGGACTAGCGGGGTCCGGAATGAGCAGTTCTTC

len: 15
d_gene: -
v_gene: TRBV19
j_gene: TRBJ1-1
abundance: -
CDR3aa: CASSIGGALGTEAFF
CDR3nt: TGTGCCAGTAGTATTGGGGGGGCGCTGGGCACTGAAGCTTTCTTT

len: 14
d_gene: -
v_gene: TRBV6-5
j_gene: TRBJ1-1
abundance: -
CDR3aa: CASNLGPVNTEAFF
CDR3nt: TGTGCCAGCAATTTGGGGCCCGTGAACACTGAAGCTTTCTTT

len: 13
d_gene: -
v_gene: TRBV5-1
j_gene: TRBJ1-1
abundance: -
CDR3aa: CASSTTGSVEAFF
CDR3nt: TGCGCCAGCAGCACGACAGGTTCGGTTGAAGCTTTCTTT

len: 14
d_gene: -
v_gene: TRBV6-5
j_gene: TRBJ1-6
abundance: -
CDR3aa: CASSPGYDNSPLHF
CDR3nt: TGTGCCAGCAGTCCCGGGTACGATAATTCACCCCTCCACTTT

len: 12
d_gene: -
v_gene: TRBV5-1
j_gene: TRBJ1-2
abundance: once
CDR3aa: CASSLETIGYTF
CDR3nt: TGCGCCAGCAGCTTGGAGACAATCGGCTACACCTTC